The rows below give T cell receptor beta chains drawn from one sample of a study of cytomegalovirus exposure and HLA in healthy donors. The protocol was immunoSEQ multiplex PCR, while the TCRdb copy is restricted to in-frame clones and leaves out a portion. The table shows about 63,000 clones, with roughly 77% occurring only once. Sequenced material: PBMCs. These receptor sequences come from a woman aged 40-49 years in good health and CMV-seropositive. Each CDR3 is given with its conserved first and last residue. Only part of the rows carry a size: once, few, many, or a class if the clone is expanded.

>TRBJ1-1|-|TRBV7-6
CASRPGLNTEAFF
>TRBJ2-3|-|TRBV6-1
CASSGPREGAPTDTQYF
>TRBJ1-1|once|TRBV6-1
CASRQGTTEAFF
>TRBJ1-3|-|TRBV9
CASSPDSSGNTIYF
>TRBJ2-1|-|TRBV19
CASSIDPSGGSGKFF
>TRBJ1-2|-|TRBV29-1
CSGGQLNYGYTF
>TRBJ2-7|-|TRBV15
CATSRREVSEQYF
>TRBJ1-5|-|TRBV27
CASSSFRDNQPQHF
>TRBJ2-1|-|TRBV27
CASTKQGHISYNEQFF
>TRBJ2-3|-|TRBV5-4
CASSLGVGEGTDTQYF
>TRBJ2-2|once|TRBV29-1
CSVEVGQGPGELFF
>TRBJ1-5|-|TRBV2
CASSGRGTGDQPQHF
>TRBJ2-1|-|TRBV18
CASSPRDRVKNEQFF
>TRBJ2-5|-|TRBV6-6
CASSHPGQAETQYF
>TRBJ1-5|few|TRBV5-6
CASSAGGGGYQPQHF
>TRBJ2-2|few|TRBV4-3
CASSQDRGGELFF
>TRBJ2-7|-|TRBV23-1
CASSQDRLHYEQYF
>TRBJ2-7|-|TRBV27
CASSLWWAPYEQYF
>TRBJ2-1|-|TRBV9
CASSTSGTETNEQFF
>TRBJ1-2|few|TRBV5-1
CASSSGQGPSGGYTF
>TRBJ1-4|-|TRBV2
CASSERGAETNEKLFF
>TRBJ1-1|-|TRBV7-9
CSSSLDRAEAFF
>TRBJ2-7|once|TRBV10-3
CATAGTGGYEQYF
>TRBJ2-2|-|TRBV7-6
CASSKTTGMGGELFF
>TRBJ2-3|-|TRBV14
CASSRLAGDRTDTQYF
>TRBJ2-6|few|TRBV7-9
CASSLGTVGANVLTF
>TRBJ1-1|-|TRBV7-2
CASSNYRNTEAFF
>TRBJ1-3|-|TRBV11-2
CASSWGQGTGNTIYF
>TRBJ2-3|-|TRBV30
CAWTPTDTQYF
>TRBJ2-1|once|TRBV19
CASSTSASSYNEQFF
>TRBJ1-1|-|TRBV6-5
CASRRQRQGNTEAFF
>TRBJ1-3|-|TRBV9
CASSVEARGQFSGNTIYF
>TRBJ2-3|-|TRBV9
CASSPRTGGTDTQYF
>TRBJ2-1|-|TRBV9
CASSVEPGQQFF
>TRBJ1-5|-|TRBV9
CASSPGGNQPQHF
>TRBJ1-4|-|TRBV4-1
CASSQAGGQEKLFF
>TRBJ2-7|few|TRBV4-1
CASSQEEGQTLSYEQYF
>TRBJ2-7|-|TRBV5-5
CASSLSLRGVYEQYF
>TRBJ1-5|-|TRBV27
CASSFTGQQNQPQHF
>TRBJ1-1|few|TRBV2
CASTPGGLDTEAFF
>TRBJ1-5|few|TRBV6-6
CASSPYRGLNQPQHF
>TRBJ2-2|-|TRBV10-3
CAIRVAVANTGELFF
>TRBJ1-4|-|TRBV7-9
CASSLALGQEKLFF
>TRBJ1-6|few|TRBV5-1
CASSFMGEANSPLHF
>TRBJ1-5|-|TRBV7-9
CASSYGGVSNQPQHF
>TRBJ2-1|once|TRBV2
CASSIRAGPEGNEQFF
>TRBJ1-1|few|TRBV7-8
CACSSPGENTEAFF
>TRBJ2-7|-|TRBV6-1
CASDSGYEQYF
>TRBJ2-1|-|TRBV4-3
CASSQEALTSGGRYNEQFF
>TRBJ1-2|few|TRBV6-1
CASSEAGGANYGYTF
>TRBJ1-1|-|TRBV19
CASTPDRGRDTEAFF
>TRBJ2-6|-|TRBV19
CASTRVAGANVLTF
>TRBJ1-3|-|TRBV6-6
CASSYSMGAGNTIYF
>TRBJ2-6|-|TRBV9
CASSSLSTGANVLTF
>TRBJ2-7|-|TRBV6-5
CASSYSRVSPEQYF
>TRBJ1-3|-|TRBV19
CASSMDRAGNTIYF
>TRBJ2-2|-|TRBV29-1
CSVAGGETGELFF
>TRBJ1-4|-|TRBV19
CASRTNRGSNEKLFF